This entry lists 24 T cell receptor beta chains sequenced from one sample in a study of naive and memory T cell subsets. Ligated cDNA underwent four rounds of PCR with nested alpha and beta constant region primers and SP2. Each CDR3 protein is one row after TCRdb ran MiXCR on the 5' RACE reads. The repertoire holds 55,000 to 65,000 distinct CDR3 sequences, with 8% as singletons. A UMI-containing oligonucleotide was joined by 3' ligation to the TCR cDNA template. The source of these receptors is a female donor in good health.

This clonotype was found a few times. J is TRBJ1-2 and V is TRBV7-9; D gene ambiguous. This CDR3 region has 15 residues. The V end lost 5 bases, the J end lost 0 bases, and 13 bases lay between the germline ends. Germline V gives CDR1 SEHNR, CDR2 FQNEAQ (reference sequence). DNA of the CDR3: TGTGCCAGCAGCAGACGGGCCGGTGCTAACTATGGCTACACCTTC. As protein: CASSRRAGANYGYTF.

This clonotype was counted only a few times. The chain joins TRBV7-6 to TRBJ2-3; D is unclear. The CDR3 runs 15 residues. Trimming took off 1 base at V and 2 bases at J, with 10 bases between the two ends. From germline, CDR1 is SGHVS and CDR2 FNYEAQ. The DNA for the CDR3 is TGTGCCAGCAGCTTAGGTGCTCTACTCACAGATACGCAGTATTTT. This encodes CASSLGALLTDTQYF.

CDR3 sequence: CASRPGQGFEEQYF. CDR3 in DNA: TGTGCCAGCAGACCGGGACAGGGATTTGAAGAGCAGTACTTC. This sequence joins TRBV7-9 and TRBJ2-7; the match to TRBD1 covers 9 bases. Trimming at V came to 6 bases and at J to 7 bases, leaving 10 bases not matched to a gene. The CDR3 sequence is 14 residues long. The V gene's germline CDR1 is SEHNR and CDR2 FQNEAQ (reference sequence).

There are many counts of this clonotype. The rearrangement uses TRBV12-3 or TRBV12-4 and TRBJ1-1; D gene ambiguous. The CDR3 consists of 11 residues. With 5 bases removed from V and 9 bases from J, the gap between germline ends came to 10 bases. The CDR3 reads CASSLDRKAFF. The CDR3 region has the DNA TGTGCCAGCAGTCTCGACCGAAAAGCTTTCTTT.

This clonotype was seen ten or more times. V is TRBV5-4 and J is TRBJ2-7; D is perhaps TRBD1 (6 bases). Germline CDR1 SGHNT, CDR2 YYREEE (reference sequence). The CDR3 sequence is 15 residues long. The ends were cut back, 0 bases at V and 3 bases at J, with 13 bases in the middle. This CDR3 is CASSLGSGEGYEQYF. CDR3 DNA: TGTGCCAGCAGCTTGGGCTCAGGGGAAGGCTACGAGCAGTACTTC.

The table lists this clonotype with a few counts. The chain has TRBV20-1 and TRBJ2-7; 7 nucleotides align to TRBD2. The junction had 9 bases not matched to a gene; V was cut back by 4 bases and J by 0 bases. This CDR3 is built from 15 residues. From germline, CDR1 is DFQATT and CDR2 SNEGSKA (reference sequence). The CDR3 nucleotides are TGCAGTGCTACAGCGGGGCCCCGAAGCTCCTACGAGCAGTACTTC. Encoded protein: CSATAGPRSSYEQYF.

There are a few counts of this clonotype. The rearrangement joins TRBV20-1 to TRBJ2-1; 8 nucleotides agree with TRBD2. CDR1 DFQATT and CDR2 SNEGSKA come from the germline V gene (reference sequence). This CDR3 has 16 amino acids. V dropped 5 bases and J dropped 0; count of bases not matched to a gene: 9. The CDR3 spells CSARRAGTSSYNEQFF. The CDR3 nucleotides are TGCAGTGCTCGACGCGCCGGGACTAGCTCCTACAATGAGCAGTTCTTC.

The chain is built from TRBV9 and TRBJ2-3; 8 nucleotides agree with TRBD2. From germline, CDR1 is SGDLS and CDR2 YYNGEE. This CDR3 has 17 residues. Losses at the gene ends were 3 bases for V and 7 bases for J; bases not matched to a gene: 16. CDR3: CASSAEHREGHMNTQYF. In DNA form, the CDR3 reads TGTGCCAGCAGCGCAGAGCATCGGGAGGGCCACATGAATACGCAGTATTTT.

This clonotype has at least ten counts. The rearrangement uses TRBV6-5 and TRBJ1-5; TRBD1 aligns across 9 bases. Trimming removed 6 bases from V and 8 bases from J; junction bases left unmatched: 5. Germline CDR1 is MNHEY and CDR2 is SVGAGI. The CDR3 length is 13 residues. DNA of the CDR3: TGTGCCAGCAGCAACAGGGGGCTCGAGCCCCAGCATTTT. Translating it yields CASSNRGLEPQHF.

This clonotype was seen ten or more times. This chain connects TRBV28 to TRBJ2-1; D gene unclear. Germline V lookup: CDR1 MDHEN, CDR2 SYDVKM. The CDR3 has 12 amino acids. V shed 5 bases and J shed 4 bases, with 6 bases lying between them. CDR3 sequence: CASSTGYNEQFF. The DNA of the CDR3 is TGTGCCAGCAGTACTGGATACAATGAGCAGTTCTTC.

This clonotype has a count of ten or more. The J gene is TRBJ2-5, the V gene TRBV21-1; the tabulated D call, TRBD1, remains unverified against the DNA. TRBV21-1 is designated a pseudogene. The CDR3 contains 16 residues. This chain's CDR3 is CASSSAMDSPTETQYF. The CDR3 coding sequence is TGTGCCAGCAGCAGTGCGATGGACAGCCCTACGGAGACCCAGTACTTC.

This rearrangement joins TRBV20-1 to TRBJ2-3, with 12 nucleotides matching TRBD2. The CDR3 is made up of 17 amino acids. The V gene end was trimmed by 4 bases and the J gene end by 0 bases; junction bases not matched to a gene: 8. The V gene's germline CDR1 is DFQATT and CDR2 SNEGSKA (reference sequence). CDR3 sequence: CSAKTSGSGGSTDTQYF. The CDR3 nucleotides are TGCAGTGCTAAGACTAGCGGGAGTGGGGGTAGCACAGATACGCAGTATTTT.

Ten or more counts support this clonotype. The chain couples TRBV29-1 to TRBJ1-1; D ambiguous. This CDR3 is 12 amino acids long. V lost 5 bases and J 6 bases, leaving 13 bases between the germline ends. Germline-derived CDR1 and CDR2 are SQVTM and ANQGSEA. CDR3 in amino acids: CSVTPPRPEAFF. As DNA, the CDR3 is TGCAGCGTTACCCCCCCTAGGCCTGAAGCTTTCTTT.

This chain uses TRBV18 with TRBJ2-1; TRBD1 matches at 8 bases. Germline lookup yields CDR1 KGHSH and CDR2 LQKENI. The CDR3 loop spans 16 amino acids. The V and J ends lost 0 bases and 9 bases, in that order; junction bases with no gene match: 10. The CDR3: CASSPPESQGATEQFF. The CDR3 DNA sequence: TGTGCCAGCTCACCACCGGAGAGCCAGGGGGCAACTGAGCAGTTCTTC.

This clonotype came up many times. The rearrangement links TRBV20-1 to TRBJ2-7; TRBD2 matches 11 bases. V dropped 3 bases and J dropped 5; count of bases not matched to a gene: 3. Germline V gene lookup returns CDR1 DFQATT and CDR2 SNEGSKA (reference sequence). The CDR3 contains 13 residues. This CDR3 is CSASSGGAHEQYF. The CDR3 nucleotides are TGCAGTGCTAGTAGCGGGGGGGCACACGAGCAGTACTTC.

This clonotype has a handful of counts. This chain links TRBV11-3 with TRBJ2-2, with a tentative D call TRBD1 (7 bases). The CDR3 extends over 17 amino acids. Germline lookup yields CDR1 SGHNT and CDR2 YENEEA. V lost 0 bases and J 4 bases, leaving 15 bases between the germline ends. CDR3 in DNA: TGTGCCAGCAGCTTAGAAGGAGGAGGGGGCCGCACCGGGGAGCTGTTTTTT. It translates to CASSLEGGGGRTGELFF. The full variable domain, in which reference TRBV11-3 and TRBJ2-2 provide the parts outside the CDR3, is EAGVVQSPRYKIIEKKQPVAFWCNPISGHNTLYWYLQNLGQGPELLIRYENEEAVDDSQLPKDRFSAERLKGVDSTLKIQPAELGDSAVYLCASSLEGGGGRTGELFFGEGSRLTVL.

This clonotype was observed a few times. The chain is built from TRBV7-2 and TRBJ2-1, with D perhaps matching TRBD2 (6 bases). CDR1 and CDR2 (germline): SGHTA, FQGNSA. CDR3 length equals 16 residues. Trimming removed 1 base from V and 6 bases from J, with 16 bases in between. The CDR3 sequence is CASSLGVAGPINEQFF. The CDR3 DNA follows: TGTGCCAGCAGCTTAGGGGTCGCGGGGCCGATCAATGAGCAGTTCTTC.

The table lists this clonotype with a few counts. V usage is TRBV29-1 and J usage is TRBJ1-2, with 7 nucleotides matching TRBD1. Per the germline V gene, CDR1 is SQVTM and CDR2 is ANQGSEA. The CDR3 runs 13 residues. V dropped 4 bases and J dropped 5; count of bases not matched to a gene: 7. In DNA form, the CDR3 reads TGCAGCGTTGGTGACAGGGCGGGATATGGCTACACCTTC. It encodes CSVGDRAGYGYTF.

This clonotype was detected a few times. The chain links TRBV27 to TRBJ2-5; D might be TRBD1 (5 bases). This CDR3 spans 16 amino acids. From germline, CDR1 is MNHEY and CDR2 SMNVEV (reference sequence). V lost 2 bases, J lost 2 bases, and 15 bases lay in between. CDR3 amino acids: CASSLVGLGLQETQYF. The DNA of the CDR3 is TGTGCCAGCAGTTTAGTGGGTCTGGGGCTTCAAGAGACCCAGTACTTC.

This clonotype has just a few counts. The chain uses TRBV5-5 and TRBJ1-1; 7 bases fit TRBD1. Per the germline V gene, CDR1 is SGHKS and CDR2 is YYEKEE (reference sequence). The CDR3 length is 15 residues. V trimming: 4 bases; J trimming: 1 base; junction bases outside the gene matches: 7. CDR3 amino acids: CASSMTGRKNTEAFF. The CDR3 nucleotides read TGTGCCAGCAGCATGACAGGGCGGAAGAACACTGAAGCTTTCTTT.

The CDR3 spells CASSSNPGKYEQYF. CDR3 bases: TGTGCCAGCAGCTCGAACCCAGGGAAGTACGAGCAGTACTTC. The chain carries TRBV7-2 and TRBJ2-7; maybe TRBD1 (5 bases). From germline, CDR1 is SGHTA and CDR2 FQGNSA. There are 14 residues in the CDR3. Trimming removed 4 bases at V and 4 bases at J, with 14 bases between.

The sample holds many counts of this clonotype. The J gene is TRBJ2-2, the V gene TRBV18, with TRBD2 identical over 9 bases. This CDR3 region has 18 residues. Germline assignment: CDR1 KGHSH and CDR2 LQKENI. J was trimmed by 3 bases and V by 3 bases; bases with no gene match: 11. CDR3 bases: TGTGCCAGCTCACCTAAAGCGGGAGGTTCAGCGGACACCGGGGAGCTGTTTTTT. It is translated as CASSPKAGGSADTGELFF.

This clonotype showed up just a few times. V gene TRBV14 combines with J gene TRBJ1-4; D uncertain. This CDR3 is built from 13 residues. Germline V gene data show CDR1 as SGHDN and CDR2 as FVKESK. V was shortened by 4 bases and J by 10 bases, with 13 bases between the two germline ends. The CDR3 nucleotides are TGTGCCAGCAGCCCATTAGGGTGGGGAAAACTGTTTTTT. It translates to CASSPLGWGKLFF.

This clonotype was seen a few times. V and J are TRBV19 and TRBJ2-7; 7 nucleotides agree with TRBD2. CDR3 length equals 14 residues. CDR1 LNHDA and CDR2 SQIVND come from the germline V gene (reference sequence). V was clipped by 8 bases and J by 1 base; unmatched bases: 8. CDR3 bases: TGTGCCAGTCGGGTTAGCGGGTCATCCTACGAGCAGTACTTC. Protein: CASRVSGSSYEQYF.